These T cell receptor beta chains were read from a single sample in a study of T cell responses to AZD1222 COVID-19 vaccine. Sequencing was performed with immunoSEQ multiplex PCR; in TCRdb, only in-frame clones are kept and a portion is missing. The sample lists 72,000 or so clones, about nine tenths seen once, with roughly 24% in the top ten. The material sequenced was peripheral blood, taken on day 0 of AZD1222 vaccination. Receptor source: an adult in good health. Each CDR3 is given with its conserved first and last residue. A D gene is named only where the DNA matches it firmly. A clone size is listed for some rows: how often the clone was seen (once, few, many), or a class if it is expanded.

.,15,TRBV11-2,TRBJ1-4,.,TGTGCCAGCAGCTTAGAAGGGGGAGAGGGTGAAAAACTGTTTTTT,CASSLEGGEGEKLFF
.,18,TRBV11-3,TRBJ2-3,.,TGTGCCAGCAGCTTAGACATCGATACTAGGTACAGCACAGATACGCAGTATTTT,CASSLDIDTRYSTDTQYF
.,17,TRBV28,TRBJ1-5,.,TGTGCCAGCAGTTTATCATCGGGACGACGCTCCCAATCGCCCCAGCATTTT,CASSLSSGRRSQSPQHF
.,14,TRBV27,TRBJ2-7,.,TGTGCCAGCAGGCGGAAAACCGGGGACTACGAGCAGTACTTC,CASRRKTGDYEQYF
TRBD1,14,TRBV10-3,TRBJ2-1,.,TGTGCCATCAGTGAGTCCCCTGACAGGGAATTTGGGTTCTTC,CAISESPDREFGFF
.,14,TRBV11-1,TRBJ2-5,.,TGTGCCAGCAGTCCAACTCGGACAGAAGAGACCCAGTACTTC,CASSPTRTEETQYF
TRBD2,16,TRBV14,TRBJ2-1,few,TGTGCCAGCAGCCAACTCAGGACTAGCGGATACAATGAGCAGTTCTTC,CASSQLRTSGYNEQFF
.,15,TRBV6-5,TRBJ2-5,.,TGTGCCAGCAGTAGTGCAGGACTAACGATGGAGACCCAGTACTTC,CASSSAGLTMETQYF
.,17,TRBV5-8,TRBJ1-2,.,TGTGCCAGCAGCTTGGCGCTATTCTGGAGTGCTAACTATGGCTACACCTTC,CASSLALFWSANYGYTF
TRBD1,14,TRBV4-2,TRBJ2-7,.,TGTGCCAGCAGCCAAGGACAGGGAACTTACGAGCAGTACTTC,CASSQGQGTYEQYF
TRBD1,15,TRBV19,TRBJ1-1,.,TGTGCCAGTAGTATAGCCCAGGGGGTGAACACTGAAGCTTTCTTT,CASSIAQGVNTEAFF
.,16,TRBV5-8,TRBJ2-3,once,TGTGCCAGCAGTATCCGGTATGGGGCCCGCACAGATACGCAGTATTTT,CASSIRYGARTDTQYF
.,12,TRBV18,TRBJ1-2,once,TGTGCCAGCTCACCACGAGAGGGGGGCTACACCTTC,CASSPREGGYTF
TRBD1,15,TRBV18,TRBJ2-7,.,TGTGCCAGCTCACTCCTAGACAGGGTGGGAATCGAGCAGTACTTC,CASSLLDRVGIEQYF
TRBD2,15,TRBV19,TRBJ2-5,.,TGTGCCAGTAGTATTATTGGCGGGAGTGAGGAGACCCAGTACTTC,CASSIIGGSEETQYF
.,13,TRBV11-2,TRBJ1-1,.,TGTGCCAGCAGCTTAGAAGTTAACACTGAAGCTTTCTTT,CASSLEVNTEAFF
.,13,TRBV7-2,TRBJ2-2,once,TGTGCCAGCAGCTTAGTAGTTCCCGGGGAGCTGTTTTTT,CASSLVVPGELFF
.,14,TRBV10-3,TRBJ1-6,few,TGTGCCATCAGTGAGTCCGCCCAGGCAACACCCCTCCACTTT,CAISESAQATPLHF
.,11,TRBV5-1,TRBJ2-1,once,TGCGCCAGCAGCTTGGACTATGAGCAGTTCTTC,CASSLDYEQFF
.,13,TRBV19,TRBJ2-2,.,TGTGCCAGTTATTTCCCCAACACCGGGGAGCTGTTTTTT,CASYFPNTGELFF
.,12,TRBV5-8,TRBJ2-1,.,TGTGCCAGCAGCTTGAAGGGAAGCCGGCTTTTCTTC,CASSLKGSRLFF